The 7 T cell receptor beta chains in this list originate from one sample, sequenced in a study of blood T cells in healthy people across ages (dated by TCRdb to about 2015). Library creation used 5' RACE. Instrument used: Illumina HiSeq 2500. The second PCR ran for roughly 6 to 11 cycles and used a J-beta primer mix along with a sample-barcoded 5' primer. In TCRdb, the public reads were trimmed at Q25 with fastp and aligned with MiXCR, with productive beta chains retained. CDR3 protein sequences are deduplicated, and each keeps its most common genes and DNA. Counted in this sample were approximately 830,000 distinct CDR3 sequences; approximately 65% of them appeared once. The ten most abundant clones make up roughly 26% of the sample. The sequencing input was blood. All receptors derive from a man aged 30 to 39 in good health.

The V call is TRBV2, the J call TRBJ2-7, with D unclear. Germline values: CDR1 SNHLY, CDR2 FYNNEI. This CDR3 contains 11 residues. Trimming removed 5 bases from V and 7 bases from J, with 9 bases in between. CDR3 residues: CASSMIGEQYF. In nucleotides, the CDR3 is TGTGCCAGCAGTATGATAGGGGAGCAGTACTTC.

This chain's CDR3 is CASSSTAAGGDTQYF. The CDR3 coding sequence is TGCGCCAGCAGCTCCACTGCCGCAGGGGGAGATACGCAGTATTTT. The chain carries TRBV5-1 and TRBJ2-3, with TRBD1 identical over 7 bases. Looked up from germline, CDR1 is SGHRS and CDR2 is YFSETQ. There are 15 residues in the CDR3. Trimming took 3 bases from V and 5 from J; bases not matched to a gene: 9.

The V and J genes are TRBV15 and TRBJ2-1; TRBD1 agrees at 9 bases. With 7 bases clipped from V and 7 bases from J, the junction kept 23 bases outside the gene matches. Germline assignment: CDR1 LNHNV and CDR2 YYDKDF (reference sequence). The CDR3 has 19 residues. This chain's CDR3 is CATKPLPYRGPGIVNEQFF. The DNA of the CDR3 is TGTGCCACCAAACCCCTCCCCTACAGGGGGCCAGGGATAGTGAATGAGCAGTTCTTC.

This clonotype was recorded many times. The V gene is TRBV7-9, the J gene TRBJ1-5; D is unclear. The germline CDR1 and CDR2 sequences are SEHNR and FQNEAQ (reference sequence). This CDR3 region has 12 residues. V lost 2 bases and J 9 bases, leaving 8 bases between the germline ends. The CDR3 sequence: CASSLYLGPQHF. CDR3 nucleotides: TGTGCCAGCAGCTTATATCTGGGGCCCCAGCATTTT.

The rearrangement links TRBV27 to TRBJ2-7; 9 bases fit TRBD2. Trimming removed 5 bases from V and 1 base from J; junction bases left unmatched: 6. Germline assignment: CDR1 MNHEY and CDR2 SMNVEV (reference sequence). This CDR3 region has 15 residues. The CDR3 loop is CASSVTSGQSYEQYF. Here the CDR3 DNA reads TGTGCCAGCAGTGTCACTAGCGGGCAGTCCTACGAGCAGTACTTC.

This clonotype was counted a few times. This sequence joins TRBV2 and TRBJ1-4; 9 nucleotides line up with TRBD1. V lost 5 bases and J lost 8; bases outside the gene matches: 9. The CDR3 has 15 residues. Per germline, CDR1 SNHLY and CDR2 FYNNEI. The CDR3 loop reads CASSLQGALGEKLFF. DNA for the CDR3: TGTGCCAGCAGTCTACAGGGGGCGTTAGGAGAAAAACTGTTTTTT.

This clonotype occurred a few times. This sequence joins TRBV5-1 and TRBJ2-6; tentatively, D is TRBD1 or TRBD2 (6 bases each). This CDR3 region has 16 residues. The germline gives CDR1 SGHRS, CDR2 YFSETQ. Trimming shortened V by 2 bases and J by 3 bases, and 12 bases separated the two germline ends. For the CDR3, the DNA is TGCGCCAGCAGCTTTAATGGGGGGCTTGGGGCCAACGTCCTGACTTTC. Protein sequence: CASSFNGGLGANVLTF.